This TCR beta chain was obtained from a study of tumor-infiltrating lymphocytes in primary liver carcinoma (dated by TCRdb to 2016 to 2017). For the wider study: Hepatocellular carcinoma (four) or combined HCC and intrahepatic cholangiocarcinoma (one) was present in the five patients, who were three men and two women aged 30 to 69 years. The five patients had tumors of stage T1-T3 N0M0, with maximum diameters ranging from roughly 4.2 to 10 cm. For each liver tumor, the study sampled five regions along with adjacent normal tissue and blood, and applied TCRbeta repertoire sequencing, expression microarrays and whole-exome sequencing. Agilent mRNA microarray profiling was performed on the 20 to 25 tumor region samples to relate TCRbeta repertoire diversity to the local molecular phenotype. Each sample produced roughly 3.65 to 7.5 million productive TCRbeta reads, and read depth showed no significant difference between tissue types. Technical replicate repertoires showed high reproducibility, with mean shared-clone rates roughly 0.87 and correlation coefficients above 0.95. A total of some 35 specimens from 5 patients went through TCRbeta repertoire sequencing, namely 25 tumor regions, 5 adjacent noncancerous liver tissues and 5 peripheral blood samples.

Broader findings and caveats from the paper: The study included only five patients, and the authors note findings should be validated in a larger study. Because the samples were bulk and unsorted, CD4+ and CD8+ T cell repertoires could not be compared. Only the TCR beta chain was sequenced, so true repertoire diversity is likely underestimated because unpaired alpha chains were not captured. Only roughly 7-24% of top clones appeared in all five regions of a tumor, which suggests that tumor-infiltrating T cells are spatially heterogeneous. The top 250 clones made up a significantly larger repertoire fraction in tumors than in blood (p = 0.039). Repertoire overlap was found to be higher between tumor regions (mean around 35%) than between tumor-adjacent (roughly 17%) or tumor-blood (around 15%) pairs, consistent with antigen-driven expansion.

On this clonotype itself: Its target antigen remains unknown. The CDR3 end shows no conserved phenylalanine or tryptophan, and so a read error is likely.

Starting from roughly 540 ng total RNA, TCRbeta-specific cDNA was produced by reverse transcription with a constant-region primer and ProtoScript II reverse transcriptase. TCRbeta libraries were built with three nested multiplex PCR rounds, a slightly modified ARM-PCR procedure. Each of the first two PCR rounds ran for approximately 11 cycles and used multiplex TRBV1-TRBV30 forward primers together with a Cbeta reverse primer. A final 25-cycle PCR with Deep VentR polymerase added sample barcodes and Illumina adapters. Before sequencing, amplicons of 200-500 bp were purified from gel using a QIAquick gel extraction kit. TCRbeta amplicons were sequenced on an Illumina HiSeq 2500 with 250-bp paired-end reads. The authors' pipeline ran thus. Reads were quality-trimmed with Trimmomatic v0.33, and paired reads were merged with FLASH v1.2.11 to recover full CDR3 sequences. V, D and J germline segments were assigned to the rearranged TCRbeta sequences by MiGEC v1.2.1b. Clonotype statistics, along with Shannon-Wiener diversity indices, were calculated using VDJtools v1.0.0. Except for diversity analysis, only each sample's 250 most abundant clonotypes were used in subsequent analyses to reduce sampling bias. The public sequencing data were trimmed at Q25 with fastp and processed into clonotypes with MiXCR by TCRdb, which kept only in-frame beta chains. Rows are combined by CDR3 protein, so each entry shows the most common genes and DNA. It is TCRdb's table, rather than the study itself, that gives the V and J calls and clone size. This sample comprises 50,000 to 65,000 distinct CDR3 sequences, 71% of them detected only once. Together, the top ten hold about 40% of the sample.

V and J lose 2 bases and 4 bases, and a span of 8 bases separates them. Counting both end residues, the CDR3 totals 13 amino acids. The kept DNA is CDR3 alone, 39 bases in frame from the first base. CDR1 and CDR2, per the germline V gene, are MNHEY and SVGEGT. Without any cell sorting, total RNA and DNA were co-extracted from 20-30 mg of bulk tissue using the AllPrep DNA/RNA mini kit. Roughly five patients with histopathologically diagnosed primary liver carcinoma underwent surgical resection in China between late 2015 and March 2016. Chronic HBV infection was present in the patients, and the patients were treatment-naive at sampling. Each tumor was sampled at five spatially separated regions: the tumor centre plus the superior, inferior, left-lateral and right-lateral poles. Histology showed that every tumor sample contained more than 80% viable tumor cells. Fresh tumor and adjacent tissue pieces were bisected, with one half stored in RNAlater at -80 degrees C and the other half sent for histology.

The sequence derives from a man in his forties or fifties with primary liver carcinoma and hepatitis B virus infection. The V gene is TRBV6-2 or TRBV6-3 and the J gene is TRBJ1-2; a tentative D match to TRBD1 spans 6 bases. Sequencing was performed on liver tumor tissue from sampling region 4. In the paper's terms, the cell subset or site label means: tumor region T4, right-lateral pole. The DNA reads TGTGCCAGCAGTTACCAGGACAGCTATGGCTACACCCTC. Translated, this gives CASSYQDSYGYTL.